This T cell receptor (beta chain) was documented in a study of T cell repertoires and HLA-DP antigens. Study as a whole: Versus self, one alloantigen differed at one groove amino acid, the other at nine to eleven. The study's findings and limits: Average cumulative frequency of previously undetected clones was 35% to 40% against one allele and about 52% against the other.

For cultured samples, the target was 60,000 T cell genomes at survey resolution. Profiling relied on immunoSEQ multiplex PCR, and the TCRdb table lists in-frame clones only, not all of them. The table records about 2,400 clones, 60% to 85% of them present only once. The J segment lost 9 bases and the V segment lost 4 bases, leaving 9 bases of the junction unmatched. The germline V gene encodes CDR1 SGHTS and CDR2 YDEGEE. This CDR3 has 15 amino acids. After approximately 2 weeks, CD4+ cells were restimulated roughly 24 h with the same allogeneic DPB1. HeLa stimulator cells carried retrovirally transduced HLA-DPA1/DPB1, HLA-DM, invariant chain and CD80. CD4+ cells were cocultured 3:1 with 100 Gy-irradiated HeLa cells plus 50 U/mL IL-2.

This TCR was sampled from a man in his 60s in good health and CMV-seronegative. This chain connects TRBV5-8 to TRBJ2-1; 11 bases map to TRBD1. Source material: CD137- CD4+ T cells from cultured PBMCs. CDR3: CASSPRDRGWSEQFF. CDR3 nucleotide sequence: TGTGCCAGCAGCCCCCGGGACAGGGGGTGGAGTGAGCAGTTCTTC.